The source of this TCR beta chain is a study of blood T cell repertoires in COVID-19. Study details: Sample material is recorded as cDNA or gDNA derived from T cells, B-cell-depleted T cells, or PBMCs.

Here immunoSEQ multiplex PCR was the method, and the copy in TCRdb shows in-frame clones only, minus some. The table shows 59,000 or so clones, with 65% to 90% occurring only once. The CDR3 loop spans 16 amino acids. The germline CDR1 and CDR2 sequences are SGHAT and FQNNGV. The ends lost 1 base at V and 1 base at J; junction bases unmatched: 4. The TCR sequence derives from a woman older than 75 with active or convalescent COVID-19. The chain recombines TRBV11-2 with TRBJ2-3, with TRBD2 identical over 8 bases. The specimen was peripheral blood. This chain's CDR3 is CASSLGFSGGTDTQYF. The CDR3 coding sequence is TGTGCCAGCAGCTTAGGGTTTAGCGGGGGCACAGATACGCAGTATTTT.